The 22 T cell receptor beta chains in this list originate from one sample, sequenced in a study of T cell clusters in autoimmune cytopenias. One tube held mixed TRB-A and TRB-B primer pools for touch-down PCR. TCRdb re-called the multiplex PCR reads; one entry per CDR3 protein, DNA not given. The sample table sets out several thousand distinct CDR3 sequences. Approximately 40,000 genome equivalents of blood DNA were amplified for TRB. These same data were also listed under a study on T cell repertoires in aging, cancer and after chemotherapy.

The specimen sequenced was peripheral blood. The source of these receptors is a human donor in good health.

Judged by frequency, this clonotype is medium-sized. CDR3: CASSQRGTYEQYF. The chain uses TRBV11-3 and TRBJ2-7; no DNA is available, so the TRBD2 call from TCRdb remains unchecked. Germline assignment: CDR1 SGHNT and CDR2 YENEEA. There are 13 residues in the CDR3.

Judged by frequency, this clonotype is medium-sized. The V gene is TRBV19, the J gene TRBJ1-3; TCRdb indicates TRBD1, and absent DNA this call remains unverified. Per the germline V gene, CDR1 is LNHDA and CDR2 is SQIVND (reference sequence). There are 17 residues in the CDR3. This chain's CDR3 is CASSIDLGRRTGNTIYF.

This chain's CDR3 is CASSILAGGYLNTDTQYF. V gene TRBV5-6 combines with J gene TRBJ2-3; TCRdb names TRBD2, which stays unverified in the absence of DNA. CDR3 length: 18 residues. The V gene's germline CDR1 is SGHDT and CDR2 YYEEEE.

The chain carries TRBV12-3 or TRBV12-4 and TRBJ2-7; TCRdb picks TRBD1, but there is no DNA to check that call. The CDR3 length is 16 residues. The CDR3 is CASSRASIRSSYEQYF.

This clonotype shows up as medium-sized by frequency. This chain uses TRBV12-3 or TRBV12-4 with TRBJ2-1; the TRBD2 assignment by TCRdb is unverifiable without DNA. This CDR3 has 15 amino acids. The CDR3 loop reads CASSRLPAIYNEQFF.

This rearrangement joins TRBV11-3 to TRBJ2-3; as DNA is missing, the TRBD2 call by TCRdb cannot be tested. The germline V gene has CDR1 SGHNT and CDR2 YENEEA. The CDR3 contains 17 residues. The CDR3 protein is CASSSRLAGTPTDTQYF.

V gene TRBV10-3 combines with J gene TRBJ2-2; TCRdb designates TRBD1, a call that cannot be tested without DNA. Germline values: CDR1 ENHRY, CDR2 SYGVKD. The CDR3 is made up of 14 amino acids. The CDR3 is CAISEQGKGGELFF.

The chain employs TRBV11-3 and TRBJ2-7; TCRdb calls TRBD1, which cannot be checked without DNA. The CDR3 length is 15 residues. Germline CDR1 is SGHNT and CDR2 is YENEEA. This CDR3 is CANSIGTGGSYEQYF.

Frequency places this clonotype as medium-sized (0.01 to 0.1%). The chain is built from TRBV11-3 and TRBJ1-4; TCRdb indicates TRBD1, and absent DNA this call remains unverified. Per the germline V gene, CDR1 is SGHNT and CDR2 is YENEEA. The CDR3 covers 13 residues. CDR3 residues: CASSFALGGKLFF.

The gene calls are TRBV24-1 and TRBJ2-3; TCRdb gives TRBD1 as the D gene, but with no DNA this cannot be confirmed. The length of the CDR3 is 15 residues. The germline CDR1 and CDR2 sequences are KGHDR and SFDVKD. This chain's CDR3 is CATSGRGPSTDTQYF.

Considering frequency, this clonotype is medium-sized. The chain links TRBV11-3 to TRBJ1-5. This CDR3 is built from 13 residues. The germline CDR1 and CDR2 sequences are SGHNT and YENEEA. CDR3 in amino acids: CASGKDSNQPQHF.

J is TRBJ1-2 and V is TRBV19. The CDR3 totals 15 residues. Per germline, CDR1 LNHDA and CDR2 SQIVND (reference sequence). The CDR3 loop is CASPSIGTGVYGYTF. The full variable domain, in which reference TRBV19 and TRBJ1-2 provide the parts outside the CDR3, is DGGITQSPKYLFRKEGQNVTLSCEQNLNHDAMYWYRQDPGQGLRLIYYSQIVNDFQKGDIAEGYSVSREKKESFPLTVTSAQKNPTAFYLCASPSIGTGVYGYTFGSGTRLTVV.

The chain combines TRBV6-2 or TRBV6-3 with TRBJ2-1; TCRdb picks TRBD1, but there is no DNA to check that call. From germline, CDR1 is MNHEY and CDR2 SVGEGT. CDR3 length equals 15 residues. The CDR3 loop reads CASSYWGHQAYEQFF.

The V call is TRBV6-5, the J call TRBJ2-3; the D gene TCRdb calls, TRBD1, cannot be checked with no DNA. CDR1 and CDR2 from the germline V gene are MNHEY and SVGAGI. The CDR3 has 12 residues. The CDR3 sequence is CASSPRQGTQYF.

V and J are TRBV6-6 and TRBJ2-5. CDR3 size: 14 residues. The germline V gene encodes CDR1 MNHNY and CDR2 SVGAGI (reference sequence). This CDR3 is CASSPTWPQETQYF.

V and J are TRBV11-2 and TRBJ1-3; with no DNA, the TCRdb D assignment of TRBD1 cannot be verified. The CDR3 sequence is 17 residues long. Germline V CDR1 and CDR2: SGHAT, FQNNGV. The CDR3 loop reads CASSLDYTGYSGNTIYF.

This clonotype counts as medium-sized by frequency. This chain uses TRBV29-1 with TRBJ2-5; no DNA is available, so the TRBD1 call from TCRdb remains unchecked. Germline V CDR1 and CDR2: SQVTM, ANQGSEA. The CDR3 is 15 residues long. The CDR3 loop reads CSVVGGGIVGETQYF. The complete variable domain, with remaining parts taken from reference TRBV29-1 and TRBJ2-5, reads SAVISQKPSRDICQRGTSLTIQCQVDSQVTMMFWYRQQPGQSLTLIATANQGSEATYESGFVIDKFPISRPNLTFSTLTVSNMSPEDSSIYLCSVVGGGIVGETQYFGPGTRLLVL.

Measured by frequency, this clonotype is medium-sized. The chain couples TRBV11-3 to TRBJ2-3; the D gene TCRdb calls, TRBD2, cannot be checked with no DNA. The CDR3 covers 15 residues. Germline V gene data show CDR1 as SGHNT and CDR2 as YENEEA. The CDR3: CASSFGEEGTDTQYF.

The chain carries TRBV7-2 and TRBJ2-5; TCRdb's D gene call, TRBD1, goes unchecked for lack of DNA. The CDR3 contains 16 residues. Germline CDR1 SGHTA, CDR2 FQGNSA. The CDR3 loop is CASSYRTGRVGETQYF.

This clonotype ranks as medium-sized (0.01 to 0.1%) in terms of frequency. This CDR3 is CAWSVGGSRAFAGYTF. The rearrangement uses TRBV30 and TRBJ1-2; TCRdb calls TRBD1, which cannot be checked without DNA. The CDR3 totals 16 residues. Germline CDR1 and CDR2: GTSNPN and SVGIG (reference sequence).

This sequence joins TRBV12-3 or TRBV12-4 and TRBJ1-5; the D call from TCRdb, TRBD1, cannot be confirmed without DNA. The CDR3 totals 15 residues. This CDR3 reads CASSARGGSNQPQHF.

The chain carries TRBV6-2 or TRBV6-3 and TRBJ1-1; TCRdb designates TRBD1, a call that cannot be tested without DNA. CDR1 and CDR2 (germline): MNHEY, SVGEGT. This CDR3 has 16 residues. The CDR3 loop reads CASSGQQGTATEEAFF.